This T cell receptor beta chain was sequenced for a study of blood T cell repertoires in COVID-19. Background on the study: Specimens from acute and convalescent COVID-19 originated in the United States, Italy and Spain.

V was shortened by 0 bases and J by 6 bases, with 13 bases between the two germline ends. This CDR3 is built from 15 residues. The germline CDR1 and CDR2 sequences are LGHDT and YNNKEL (reference sequence). Authors' data handling: Estimation of nucleated cell counts was performed using reference gene primer amplification. Generated by immunoSEQ multiplex PCR, the TCRdb table keeps only in-frame clones and is missing some. That table is the source of V, J and clone size, and D and trimming were worked out from the DNA. The sample contains more than 60,000 clones, around 80% of which appear only once. The source material was peripheral blood. The V and J genes are TRBV3-1 (or the pseudogene TRBV3-2) and TRBJ2-3, with a possible D match to TRBD1 (5 bases). This TCR was sampled from a man aged 45 to 65 with COVID-19, enrolled during active disease. CDR3 sequence (DNA): TGTGCCAGCAGCCAAGAAGGACACAAAGTCGATACGCAGTATTTT. Residues: CASSQEGHKVDTQYF.